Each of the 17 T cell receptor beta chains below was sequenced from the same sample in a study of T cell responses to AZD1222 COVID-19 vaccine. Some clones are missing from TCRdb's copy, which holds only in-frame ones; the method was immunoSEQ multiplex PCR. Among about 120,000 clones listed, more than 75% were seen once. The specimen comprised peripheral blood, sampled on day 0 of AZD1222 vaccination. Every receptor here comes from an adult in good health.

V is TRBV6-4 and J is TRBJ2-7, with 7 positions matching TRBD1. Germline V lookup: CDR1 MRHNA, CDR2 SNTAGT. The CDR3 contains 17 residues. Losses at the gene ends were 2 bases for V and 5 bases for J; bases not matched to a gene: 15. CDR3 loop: CASSDPSREGAWDEQYF. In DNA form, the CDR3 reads TGTGCCAGCAGTGACCCCTCGCGAGAGGGGGCATGGGACGAGCAGTACTTC.

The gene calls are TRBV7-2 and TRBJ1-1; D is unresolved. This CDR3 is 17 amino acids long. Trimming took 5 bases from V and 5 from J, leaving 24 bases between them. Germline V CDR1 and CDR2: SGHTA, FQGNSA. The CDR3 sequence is CASSLKGSGVGGTEAFF. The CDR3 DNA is TGTGCCAGCAGCCTAAAAGGTTCGGGCGTAGGAGGAACTGAAGCTTTCTTT.

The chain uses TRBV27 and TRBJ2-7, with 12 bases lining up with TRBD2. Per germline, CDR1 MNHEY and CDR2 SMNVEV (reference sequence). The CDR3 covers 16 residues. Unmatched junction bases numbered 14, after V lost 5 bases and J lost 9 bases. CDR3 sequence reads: CASSLLILGLAGAQYF. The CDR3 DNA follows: TGTGCCAGCAGTCTACTGATCTTGGGACTAGCGGGTGCGCAGTACTTC.

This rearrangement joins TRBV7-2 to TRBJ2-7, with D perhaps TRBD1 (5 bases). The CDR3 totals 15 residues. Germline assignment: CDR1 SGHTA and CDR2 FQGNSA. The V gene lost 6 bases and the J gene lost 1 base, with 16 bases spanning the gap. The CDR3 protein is CASRPALAGSYEQYF. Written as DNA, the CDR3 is TGTGCCAGCAGGCCCGCCCTGGCAGGGTCCTACGAGCAGTACTTC.

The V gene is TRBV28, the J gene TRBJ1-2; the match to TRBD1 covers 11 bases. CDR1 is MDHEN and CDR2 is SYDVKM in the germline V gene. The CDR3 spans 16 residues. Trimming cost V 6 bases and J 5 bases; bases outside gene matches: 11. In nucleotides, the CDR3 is TGTGCCAGCAGAGACATACCGGGACAGGGGGATTATGGCTACACCTTC. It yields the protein CASRDIPGQGDYGYTF.

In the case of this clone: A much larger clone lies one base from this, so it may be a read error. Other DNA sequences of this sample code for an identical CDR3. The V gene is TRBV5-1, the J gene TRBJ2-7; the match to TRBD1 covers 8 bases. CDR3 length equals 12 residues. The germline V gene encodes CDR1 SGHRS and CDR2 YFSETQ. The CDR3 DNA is TGTGCCAGCAGCAGGGGGCGTGACGAGCAGTACTTC. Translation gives CASSRGRDEQYF.

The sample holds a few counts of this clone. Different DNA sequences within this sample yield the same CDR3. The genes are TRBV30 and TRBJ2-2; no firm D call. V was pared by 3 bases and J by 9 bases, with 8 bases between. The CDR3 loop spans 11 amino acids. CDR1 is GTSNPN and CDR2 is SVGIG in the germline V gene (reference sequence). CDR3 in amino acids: CAWSPTRELFF. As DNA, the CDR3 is TGTGCCTGGAGCCCAACGCGGGAGCTGTTTTTT. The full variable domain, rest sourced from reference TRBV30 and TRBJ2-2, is SQTIHQWPATLVQPVGSPLSLECTVEGTSNPNLYWYRQAAGRGLQLLFYSVGIGQISSEVPQNLSASRPQDRQFILSSKKLLLSDSGFYLCAWSPTRELFFGEGSRLTVL.

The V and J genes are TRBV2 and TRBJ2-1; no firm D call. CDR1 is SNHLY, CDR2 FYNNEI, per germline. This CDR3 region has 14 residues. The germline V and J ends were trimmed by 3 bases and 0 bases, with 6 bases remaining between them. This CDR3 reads CASSDPSSYNEQFF. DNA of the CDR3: TGTGCCAGCAGTGACCCCAGCTCCTACAATGAGCAGTTCTTC.

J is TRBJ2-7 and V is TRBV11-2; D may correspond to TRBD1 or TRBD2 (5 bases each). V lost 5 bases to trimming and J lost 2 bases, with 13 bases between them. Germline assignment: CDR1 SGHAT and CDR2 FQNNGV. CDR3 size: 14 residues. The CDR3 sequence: CASSPSRGPYEQYF. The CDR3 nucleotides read TGTGCCAGCAGCCCCTCGAGGGGTCCCTACGAGCAGTACTTC. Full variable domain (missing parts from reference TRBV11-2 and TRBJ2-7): EAGVAQSPRYKIIEKRQSVAFWCNPISGHATLYWYQQILGQGPKLLIQFQNNGVVDDSQLPKDRFSAERLKGVDSTLKIQPAKLEDSAVYLCASSPSRGPYEQYFGPGTRLTVT.

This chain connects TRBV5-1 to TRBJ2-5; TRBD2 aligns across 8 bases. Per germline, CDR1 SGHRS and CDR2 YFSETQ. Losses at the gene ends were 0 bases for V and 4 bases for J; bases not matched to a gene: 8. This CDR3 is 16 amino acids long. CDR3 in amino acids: CASSLEASGRSETQYF. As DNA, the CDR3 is TGCGCCAGCAGCTTGGAGGCTAGCGGGCGCTCAGAGACCCAGTACTTC.

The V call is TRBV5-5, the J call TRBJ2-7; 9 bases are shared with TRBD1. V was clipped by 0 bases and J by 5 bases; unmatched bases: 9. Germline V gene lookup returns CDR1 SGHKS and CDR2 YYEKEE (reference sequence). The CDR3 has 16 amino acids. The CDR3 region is CASSLAPGTGTHEQYF. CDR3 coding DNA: TGTGCCAGCAGCTTGGCCCCCGGGACAGGGACTCACGAGCAGTACTTC.

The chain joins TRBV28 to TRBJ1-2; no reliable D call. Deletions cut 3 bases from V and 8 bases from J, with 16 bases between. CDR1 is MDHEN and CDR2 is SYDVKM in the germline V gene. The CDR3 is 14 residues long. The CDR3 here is CASSLGPRSYGYTF. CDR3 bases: TGTGCCAGCAGTTTGGGCCCCAGGTCTTACGGCTACACCTTC.

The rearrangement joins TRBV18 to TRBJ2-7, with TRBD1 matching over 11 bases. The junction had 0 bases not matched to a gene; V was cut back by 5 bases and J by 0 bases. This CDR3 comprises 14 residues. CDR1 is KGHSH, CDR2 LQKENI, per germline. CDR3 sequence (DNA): TGTGCCAGCTCAGGACAGGGGGCCTCCTACGAGCAGTACTTC. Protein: CASSGQGASYEQYF.

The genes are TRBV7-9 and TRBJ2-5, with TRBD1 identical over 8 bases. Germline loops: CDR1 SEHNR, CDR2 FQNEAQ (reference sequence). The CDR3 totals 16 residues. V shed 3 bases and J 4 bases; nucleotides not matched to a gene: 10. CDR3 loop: CASSFGGRGRRETQYF. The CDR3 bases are TGTGCCAGCAGCTTTGGGGGCAGGGGGCGACGAGAGACCCAGTACTTC.

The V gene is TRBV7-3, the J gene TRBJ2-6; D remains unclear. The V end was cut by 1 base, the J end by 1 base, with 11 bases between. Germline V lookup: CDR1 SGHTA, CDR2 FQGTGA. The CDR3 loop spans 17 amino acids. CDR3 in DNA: TGTGCCAGCAGCTTAAAGGTTTTCGCATCTGGGGCCAACGTCCTGACTTTC. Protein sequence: CASSLKVFASGANVLTF.

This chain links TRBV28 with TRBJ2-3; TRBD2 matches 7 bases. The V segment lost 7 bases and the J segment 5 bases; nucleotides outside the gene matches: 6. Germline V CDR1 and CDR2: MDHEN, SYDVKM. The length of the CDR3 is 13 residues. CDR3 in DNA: TGTGCCAGCACGGAAGCGGGGCTAGATACGCAGTATTTT. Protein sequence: CASTEAGLDTQYF.

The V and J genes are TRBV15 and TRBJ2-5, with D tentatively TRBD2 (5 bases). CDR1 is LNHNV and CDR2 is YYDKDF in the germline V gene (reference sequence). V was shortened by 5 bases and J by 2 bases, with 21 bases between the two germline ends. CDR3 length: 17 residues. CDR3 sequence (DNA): TGTGCCACCAGCCCCTACTCCCCCGGGCGGGCGCAAGAGACCCAGTACTTC. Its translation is CATSPYSPGRAQETQYF.